The 25 T cell receptor beta chains presented below share a single source sample, sequenced in a study of blood T cell repertoires in COVID-19. Using immunoSEQ multiplex PCR, the repertoire was profiled, and TCRdb retains in-frame clones only, with some absent. Found here are 95,000 to 110,000 clones, about 90% of them singletons; the top ten hold 6.2%. The specimen sequenced was peripheral blood. The receptors were sampled from a human donor in a cohort sampled during active COVID-19.

The chain employs TRBV12-5 and TRBJ2-2, with a weak D call TRBD1 (5 bases). Trimming shortened V by 5 bases and J by 0 bases, and 16 bases separated the two germline ends. The length of the CDR3 is 17 residues. Looked up from germline, CDR1 is LGHNT and CDR2 is FRNRAP. CDR3 bases: TGTGCTAGTGGTCCCGCCAAGGGGATAACGAACACCGGGGAGCTGTTTTTT. Protein product: CASGPAKGITNTGELFF.

Comments on this clone: This sample includes further DNA sequences coding for the same CDR3. V and J are TRBV7-8 and TRBJ2-7, with 8 bases identical to TRBD1. Trimming cost V 3 bases and J 5 bases; bases outside gene matches: 6. Germline CDR1 is SGHVS and CDR2 is FQNEAQ. The CDR3 covers 14 residues. CDR3 loop: CASSFGQGIHEQYF. CDR3 sequence (DNA): TGTGCCAGCAGCTTTGGACAGGGAATCCACGAGCAGTACTTC.

This chain joins TRBV14 and TRBJ2-7, with a weak D call TRBD2 (6 bases). CDR3 length: 14 residues. Per the germline V gene, CDR1 is SGHDN and CDR2 is FVKESK. V was trimmed by 4 bases and J by 1 base, leaving 11 bases between them. This chain's CDR3 is CASSLRDLSYEQYF. In DNA form, the CDR3 reads TGTGCCAGCAGCCTCCGGGACTTGTCCTACGAGCAGTACTTC.

The chain recombines TRBV28 with TRBJ1-1; the match to TRBD1 covers 7 bases. Trimming cost V 6 bases and J 7 bases; bases outside gene matches: 8. There are 13 residues in the CDR3. Germline loops: CDR1 MDHEN, CDR2 SYDVKM. CDR3 bases: TGTGCCAGCAGCCACAGGGGCAAGGATGAAGCTTTCTTT. This codes for CASSHRGKDEAFF.

V is TRBV2 and J is TRBJ2-2; 11 bases align to TRBD2. Germline loops: CDR1 SNHLY, CDR2 FYNNEI. Trimming removed 5 bases from V and 7 bases from J; junction bases left unmatched: 9. The CDR3 sequence is 16 residues long. The chain's CDR3 is CASSTLAGGLFGELFF. CDR3 sequence (DNA): TGTGCCAGCAGTACGCTAGCGGGAGGTTTGTTCGGGGAGCTGTTTTTT. Supplemented by reference TRBV2 and TRBJ2-2, the full variable domain reads EPEVTQTPSHQVTQMGQEVILRCVPISNHLYFYWYRQILGQKVEFLVSFYNNEISEKSEIFDDQFSVERPDGSNFTLKIRSTKLEDSAMYFCASSTLAGGLFGELFFGEGSRLTVL.

The V gene is TRBV19, the J gene TRBJ2-7; D is perhaps TRBD2 (5 bases). V was shortened by 6 bases and J by 3 bases, with 15 bases between the two germline ends. Germline V gene data show CDR1 as LNHDA and CDR2 as SQIVND (reference sequence). The CDR3 is 14 amino acids. In DNA, the CDR3 is TGTGCCAGTAGGACGAGGGCCCTGGACTACGAGCAGTACTTC. Translating gives CASRTRALDYEQYF.

This chain connects TRBV5-1 to TRBJ1-5; D is undetermined. Trimming cost V 0 bases and J 5 bases, with 6 bases left between them. The CDR3 is made up of 13 amino acids. CDR1 is SGHRS, CDR2 YFSETQ, per germline. Written as DNA, the CDR3 is TGCGCCAGCAGCTTGGGGGAGGATCAGCCCCAGCATTTT. Translated: CASSLGEDQPQHF.

The rearrangement joins TRBV28 to TRBJ2-7; 9 bases align to TRBD1. Per the germline V gene, CDR1 is MDHEN and CDR2 is SYDVKM. The CDR3 length is 14 residues. With V trimmed by 6 bases and J by 3 bases, 6 bases remained unmatched. This CDR3 reads CASRTGGERYEQYF. The CDR3 bases are TGTGCCAGCAGGACAGGGGGTGAGCGCTACGAGCAGTACTTC. Supplemented by reference TRBV28 and TRBJ2-7, the full variable domain reads DVKVTQSSRYLVKRTGEKVFLECVQDMDHENMFWYRQDPGLGLRLIYFSYDVKMKEKGDIPEGYSVSREKKERFSLILESASTNQTSMYLCASRTGGERYEQYFGPGTRLTVT.

V gene TRBV18 combines with J gene TRBJ1-1; unclear D gene. The CDR3 sequence is 13 residues long. The V end was cut by 3 bases, the J end by 1 base, with 6 bases between. Germline V CDR1 and CDR2: KGHSH, LQKENI. The CDR3 loop reads CASSPQENTEAFF. CDR3 DNA: TGTGCCAGCTCACCCCAGGAGAACACTGAAGCTTTCTTT.

The chain carries TRBV19 and TRBJ2-1; 10 bases agree with TRBD1. The CDR3 loop spans 15 amino acids. Germline lookup yields CDR1 LNHDA and CDR2 SQIVND (reference sequence). V gave up 6 bases and J gave up 7 bases; unmatched junction bases: 9. The CDR3 sequence: CASSSIRDRGNEQFF. The CDR3 DNA is TGTGCCAGTAGCTCGATCCGGGACAGGGGTAATGAGCAGTTCTTC.

This sequence joins TRBV10-3 and TRBJ2-1; D may be TRBD1 (6 bases). The CDR3 totals 13 residues. Looked up from germline, CDR1 is ENHRY and CDR2 is SYGVKD. The V end lost 10 bases, the J end lost 2 bases, and 12 bases lay between the germline ends. The DNA for the CDR3 is TGTGCCACCTACAGGGATACCTACAATGAGCAGTTCTTC. Encoded protein: CATYRDTYNEQFF.

This clone was seen a single time. The chain combines TRBV7-9 with TRBJ2-1, with TRBD2 matching 9 bases. Trimming took 4 bases from V and 9 from J; bases not matched to a gene: 10. This CDR3 spans 15 amino acids. The germline CDR1 and CDR2 sequences are SEHNR and FQNEAQ (reference sequence). CDR3 coding DNA: TGTGCCAGCAGCTCAGCCCTCGGACTAGCGAGTGAGCAGTTCTTC. Encoded protein: CASSSALGLASEQFF.

This chain links TRBV5-4 with TRBJ1-1; tentatively, D is TRBD1 (5 bases). CDR3 length: 14 residues. Germline-derived CDR1 and CDR2 are SGHNT and YYREEE (reference sequence). Trimming removed 4 bases from V and 4 bases from J, with 14 bases in between. CDR3 DNA sequence: TGTGCCAGCAGCCACCTCGGGGGGAGCACTGAAGCTTTCTTT. Translation gives CASSHLGGSTEAFF.

The V and J genes are TRBV10-3 and TRBJ2-3; 12 bases are shared with TRBD2. V shed 10 bases and J 2 bases; nucleotides not matched to a gene: 7. Germline CDR1 ENHRY, CDR2 SYGVKD. The CDR3 sequence is 15 residues long. The CDR3 region is CATAGLAGLTDTQYF. CDR3 coding DNA: TGTGCCACCGCGGGACTAGCGGGCCTCACAGATACGCAGTATTTT.

V and J are TRBV30 and TRBJ2-1; D is perhaps TRBD1 (6 bases). CDR1 GTSNPN and CDR2 SVGIG come from the germline V gene (reference sequence). CDR3 length: 16 residues. Trimming left V 4 bases short and J 0 bases short, with 16 bases between. The CDR3 region has the DNA TGTGCCTGGACAGGGCCCAGGGGATACTCCTACAATGAGCAGTTCTTC. It specifies CAWTGPRGYSYNEQFF.

The rearrangement uses TRBV18 and TRBJ2-5; D is possibly TRBD1 (8 bases). The germline V and J ends were trimmed by 4 bases and 1 base, with 16 bases remaining between them. From germline, CDR1 is KGHSH and CDR2 LQKENI. CDR3 length: 16 residues. CDR3 in amino acids: CASSRPTGGVQETQYF. The CDR3 DNA reads as TGTGCCAGCTCACGCCCAACAGGGGGGGTCCAAGAGACCCAGTACTTC.

The chain has TRBV5-4 and TRBJ2-3; 7 nucleotides match TRBD2. Germline V gene sequence: CDR1 SGHNT, CDR2 YYREEE (reference sequence). The CDR3 totals 13 residues. V gave up 4 bases and J gave up 9 bases; unmatched junction bases: 8. CDR3 loop: CASSRPGGDTQYF. CDR3 nucleotides: TGTGCCAGCAGCCGGCCTGGGGGGGACACGCAGTATTTT.

This sequence joins TRBV7-9 and TRBJ2-7; 7 bases map to TRBD2. The CDR3 extends over 15 amino acids. Trimming removed 3 bases from V and 5 bases from J; junction bases left unmatched: 10. Germline CDR1 reads SEHNR; CDR2 reads FQNEAQ (reference sequence). The CDR3 loop is CASSLESGIGNEQYF. CDR3 coding DNA: TGTGCCAGCAGCTTGGAGAGCGGGATCGGCAACGAGCAGTACTTC.

This clone was found a few times. The chain uses TRBV5-4 and TRBJ1-6; TRBD1 aligns across 8 bases. V gave up 4 bases and J gave up 0 bases; unmatched junction bases: 6. CDR1 is SGHNT, CDR2 YYREEE, per germline (reference sequence). The CDR3 extends over 17 amino acids. The DNA for the CDR3 is TGTGCCAGCAGCAAGGGACAGGAGAGCTCCTATAATTCACCCCTCCACTTT. It translates to CASSKGQESSYNSPLHF.

The chain uses TRBV9 and TRBJ2-7; no definite D call. The germline V gene has CDR1 SGDLS and CDR2 YYNGEE. V lost 3 bases and J 0 bases, leaving 13 bases between the germline ends. The CDR3 contains 15 residues. In DNA, the CDR3 is TGTGCCAGCAGCGAGCAGGCGCTACCCTCCTACGAGCAGTACTTC. It codes for CASSEQALPSYEQYF.

The gene calls are TRBV19 and TRBJ2-7; 10 nucleotides match TRBD1. Germline CDR1 and CDR2: LNHDA and SQIVND (reference sequence). The CDR3 loop spans 12 amino acids. The V segment lost 8 bases and the J segment 4 bases; nucleotides outside the gene matches: 2. The CDR3, as DNA: TGTGCCAGTTCGGACAGGGGGTACGAGCAGTACTTC. It specifies CASSDRGYEQYF.

The rearrangement uses TRBV3-1 (or the pseudogene TRBV3-2) and TRBJ2-5, with a tentative D call TRBD1 (6 bases). The CDR3 has 15 residues. From germline, CDR1 is LGHDT and CDR2 YNNKEL (reference sequence). V dropped 3 bases and J dropped 4 bases, with 15 bases sitting between them. Here the CDR3 reads CASSHGRGTRETQYF. CDR3 nucleotide sequence: TGTGCCAGCAGCCATGGCAGGGGCACGCGAGAGACCCAGTACTTC.

V gene TRBV5-1 combines with J gene TRBJ1-2; D call uncertain. The CDR3 sequence is 13 residues long. Trimming removed 1 base from V and 1 base from J, with 5 bases in between. Germline V gene lookup returns CDR1 SGHRS and CDR2 YFSETQ. The CDR3 protein is CASSLSVNYGYTF. The CDR3 DNA follows: TGCGCCAGCAGCTTGTCTGTTAACTATGGCTACACCTTC.

V is TRBV6-5 and J is TRBJ1-2; tentative D call: TRBD1 (6 bases). CDR1 and CDR2 from the germline V gene are MNHEY and SVGAGI. This CDR3 contains 14 residues. Trimming left V 8 bases short and J 0 bases short, with 13 bases between. The chain's CDR3 is CASFQGNPNYGYTF. Here the CDR3 DNA reads TGTGCCAGCTTCCAGGGGAACCCTAACTATGGCTACACCTTC.

The V gene is TRBV25-1, the J gene TRBJ2-7, with 7 positions matching TRBD1. Trimming cost V 2 bases and J 5 bases; bases outside gene matches: 9. The V gene's germline CDR1 is MGHDK and CDR2 SYGVNS. The CDR3 has 15 residues. CDR3 sequence reads: CASSENRGGPHEQYF. The CDR3 DNA is TGTGCCAGCAGTGAAAATAGAGGGGGCCCCCACGAGCAGTACTTC.